The 8 T cell receptor beta chains presented below share a single source sample, sequenced in a study of cytomegalovirus exposure and HLA in healthy donors (dated by TCRdb to about 2017). Libraries came from the immunoSEQ multiplex PCR assay. The multiplex PCR relied on a mix of 60 forward primers for TCR Vbeta segments and 13 reverse primers for TCR Jbeta segments. Drawn from immuneACCESS, this table holds only the in-frame rearrangements with V and J called that TCRdb kept. Clones are partly lost; checked studies trace under half to an unresolved V gene and leave the rest unexplained. This sample gives approximately 88,000 clones in total; under 85% of them show up just once. More than 1.3% of the sample is held by the ten biggest clonotypes. Sequenced input: PBMCs. The receptors stem from a male donor in good health and CMV-seronegative.

This clone has a handful of counts. This chain links TRBV28 with TRBJ2-7; 9 bases agree with TRBD1. This CDR3 is 15 amino acids long. CDR1 is MDHEN and CDR2 is SYDVKM in the germline V gene. J gave up 7 bases and V 3 bases, and 10 bases lay outside the gene matches. The CDR3 DNA reads TGTGCCAGCAGTTTCGGGGACAGGGTGATTGGGGAGCAGTACTTC. It is translated as CASSFGDRVIGEQYF.

CDR3 DNA sequence: TGTGCCAGTAGGACAGGGGACACAGATACGCAGTATTTT. This encodes CASRTGDTDTQYF. The V call is TRBV27, the J call TRBJ2-3, with TRBD1 matching over 9 bases. CDR3 length: 13 residues. Germline loops: CDR1 MNHEY, CDR2 SMNVEV (reference sequence). J gave up 2 bases and V 9 bases, and 3 bases lay outside the gene matches.

Only one count was recorded for this clone. This chain connects TRBV28 to TRBJ2-7; D remains ambiguous. The CDR3 has 15 residues. The germline V and J ends were trimmed by 5 bases and 2 bases, with 16 bases remaining between them. Germline V gives CDR1 MDHEN, CDR2 SYDVKM. The CDR3 loop reads CASSIIALLTYEQYF. CDR3 DNA sequence: TGTGCCAGCAGTATAATAGCTCTCTTAACCTACGAGCAGTACTTC. The variable domain in full, with the rest retrieved from reference TRBV28 and TRBJ2-7, is DVKVTQSSRYLVKRTGEKVFLECVQDMDHENMFWYRQDPGLGLRLIYFSYDVKMKEKGDIPEGYSVSREKKERFSLILESASTNQTSMYLCASSIIALLTYEQYFGPGTRLTVT.

This clone was counted only a few times. The chain combines TRBV28 with TRBJ1-2, with 7 bases fitting TRBD1. After removal of 6 bases from V and 4 bases from J, the junction contained 8 bases not matched to a gene. Germline CDR1 is MDHEN and CDR2 is SYDVKM. The CDR3 spans 14 residues. The CDR3 DNA reads TGTGCCAGCAGCCACGACAGGGCCGGCTATGGCTACACCTTC. Amino acids: CASSHDRAGYGYTF.

The CDR3 DNA sequence: TGCAGCGTCGAGAAGGACAGAGAGACCCAGTACTTC. Translating it yields CSVEKDRETQYF. This chain uses TRBV29-1 with TRBJ2-5; possibly TRBD1 for D (6 bases). The germline V gene encodes CDR1 SQVTM and CDR2 ANQGSEA. The CDR3 is made up of 12 amino acids. V lost 6 bases and J 4 bases, leaving 12 bases between the germline ends.

In the case of this clone: The sample holds other DNA sequences that translate to the same CDR3. This chain connects TRBV19 to TRBJ1-6; D remains unclear. V was trimmed by 3 bases and J by 1 base, leaving 10 bases between them. Germline CDR1 reads LNHDA; CDR2 reads SQIVND (reference sequence). The CDR3 spans 16 residues. The CDR3 spells CASSIFSNSYNSPLHF. The CDR3 nucleotides read TGTGCCAGTAGTATCTTCAGTAATTCCTATAATTCACCCCTCCACTTT.

This chain links TRBV6-1 with TRBJ2-1, with TRBD2 as a possible D gene (5 bases). CDR1 and CDR2 (germline): MNHNS, SASEGT. The V end was cut by 7 bases, the J end by 6 bases, with 13 bases between. The CDR3 covers 13 residues. CDR3: CASILMGSNEQFF. The CDR3 DNA reads TGTGCCAGCATCTTAATGGGGAGCAATGAGCAGTTCTTC.

J is TRBJ2-7 and V is TRBV7-2; possibly TRBD1 for D (6 bases). The CDR3 extends over 15 amino acids. Germline loops: CDR1 SGHTA, CDR2 FQGNSA. V shed 1 base and J shed 5 bases, with 15 bases lying between them. DNA for the CDR3: TGTGCCAGCAGCTTAGTTTTACAGGGAAACGACGAGCAGTACTTC. It translates to CASSLVLQGNDEQYF.